The 2 T cell receptor beta chains below all came from one sample that was sequenced in a study of T-cell memory formation after mild COVID-19. TCRdb reprocessed the 5' RACE reads via MiXCR and lists one record per CDR3 protein. The sample includes a few hundred thousand distinct CDR3 sequences, under 25% seen only once; the top ten take under 15%. Specimen: PBMCs or a T cell subset sorted from them (not recorded which). All receptors come from an adult woman who had mild COVID-19 (a few samples of this study predate the infection). Cell type and time point are not known.

This clonotype has more than one count but fewer than ten. The gene calls are TRBV9 and TRBJ2-7; D may be TRBD2 (5 bases). Germline V CDR1 and CDR2: SGDLS, YYNGEE. The V gene lost 3 bases and the J gene lost 1 base, with 14 bases spanning the gap. The CDR3 has 15 amino acids. CDR3 loop: CASSGGSAHSYEQYF. The CDR3 DNA follows: TGTGCCAGCAGCGGTGGTAGCGCGCATTCCTACGAGCAGTACTTC.

This clonotype was picked up a small number of times. V gene TRBV7-8 combines with J gene TRBJ1-2, with D possibly TRBD1 on 5 matching bases. Germline lookup yields CDR1 SGHVS and CDR2 FQNEAQ. Deletions cut 5 bases from V and 8 bases from J, with 15 bases between. This CDR3 contains 13 residues. In DNA form, the CDR3 reads TGTGCCAGCAGCCCCGGGGAAGACAGAGGCTACACCTTC. This gives the protein CASSPGEDRGYTF.